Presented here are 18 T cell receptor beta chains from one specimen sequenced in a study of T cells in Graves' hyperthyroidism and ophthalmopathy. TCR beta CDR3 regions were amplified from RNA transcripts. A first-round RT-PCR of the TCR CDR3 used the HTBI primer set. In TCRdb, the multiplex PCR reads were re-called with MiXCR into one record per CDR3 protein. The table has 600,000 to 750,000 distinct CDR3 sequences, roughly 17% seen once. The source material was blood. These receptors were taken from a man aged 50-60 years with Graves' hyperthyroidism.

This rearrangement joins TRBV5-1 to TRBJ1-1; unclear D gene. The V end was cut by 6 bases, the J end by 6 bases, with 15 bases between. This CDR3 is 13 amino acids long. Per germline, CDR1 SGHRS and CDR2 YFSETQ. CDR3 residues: CASKDVTIAEAFF. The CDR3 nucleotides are TGCGCCAGCAAAGACGTAACTATCGCTGAAGCTTTCTTT.

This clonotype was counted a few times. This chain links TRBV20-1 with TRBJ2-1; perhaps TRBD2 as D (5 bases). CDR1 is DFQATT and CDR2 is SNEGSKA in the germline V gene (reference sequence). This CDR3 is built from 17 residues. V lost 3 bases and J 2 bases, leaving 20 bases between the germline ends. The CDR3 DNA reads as TGCAGTGCTAGTGCCCAATGGAGCGGCACCCCCTACAATGAGCAGTTCTTC. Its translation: CSASAQWSGTPYNEQFF.

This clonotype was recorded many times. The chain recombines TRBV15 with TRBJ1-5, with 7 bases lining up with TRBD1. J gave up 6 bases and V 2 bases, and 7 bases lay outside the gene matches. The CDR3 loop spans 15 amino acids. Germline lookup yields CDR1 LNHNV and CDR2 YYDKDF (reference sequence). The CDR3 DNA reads TGTGCCACCAGCAGAACAACAGGGGCCGGTCAGCCCCAGCATTTT. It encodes CATSRTTGAGQPQHF. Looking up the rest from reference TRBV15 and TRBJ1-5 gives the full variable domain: DAMVIQNPRYQVTQFGKPVTLSCSQTLNHNVMYWYQQKSSQAPKLLFHYYDKDFNNEADTPDNFQSRRPNTSFCFLDIRSPGLGDTAMYLCATSRTTGAGQPQHFGDGTRLSIL.

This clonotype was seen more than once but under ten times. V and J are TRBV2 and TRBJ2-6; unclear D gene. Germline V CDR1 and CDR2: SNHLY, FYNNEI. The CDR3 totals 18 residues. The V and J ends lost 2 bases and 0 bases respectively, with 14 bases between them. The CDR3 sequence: CASSEILQDNSGANVLTF. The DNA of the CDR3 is TGTGCCAGCAGTGAAATTTTGCAGGATAACTCTGGGGCCAACGTCCTGACTTTC.

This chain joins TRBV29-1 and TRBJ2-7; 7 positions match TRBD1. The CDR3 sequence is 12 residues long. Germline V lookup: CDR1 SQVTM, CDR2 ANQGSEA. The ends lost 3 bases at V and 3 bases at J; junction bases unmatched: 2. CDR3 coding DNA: TGCAGCGTTGAGGCAGGGGGCTACGAGCAGTACTTC. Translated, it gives CSVEAGGYEQYF.

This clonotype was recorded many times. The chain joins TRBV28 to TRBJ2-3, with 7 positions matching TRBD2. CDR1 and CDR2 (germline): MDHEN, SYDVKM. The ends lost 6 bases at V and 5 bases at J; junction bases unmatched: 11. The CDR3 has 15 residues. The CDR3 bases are TGTGCCAGCAGCCCCCCAAGCGGGGCGGGAGATACGCAGTATTTT. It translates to CASSPPSGAGDTQYF. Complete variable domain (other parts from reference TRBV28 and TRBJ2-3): DVKVTQSSRYLVKRTGEKVFLECVQDMDHENMFWYRQDPGLGLRLIYFSYDVKMKEKGDIPEGYSVSREKKERFSLILESASTNQTSMYLCASSPPSGAGDTQYFGPGTRLTVL.

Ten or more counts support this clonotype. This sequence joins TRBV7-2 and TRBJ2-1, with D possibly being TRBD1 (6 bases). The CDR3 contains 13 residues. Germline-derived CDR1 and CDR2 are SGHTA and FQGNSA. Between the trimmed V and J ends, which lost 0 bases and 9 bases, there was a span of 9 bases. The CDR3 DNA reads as TGTGCCAGCAGCTTAGCGGGGGCGACTGAGCAGTTCTTC. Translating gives CASSLAGATEQFF.

The CDR3 nucleotides are TGTGCCAGCAGCTTATTGCGGTCGGGCAGGACCAACACCGGGGAGCTGTTTTTT. Protein product: CASSLLRSGRTNTGELFF. This sequence joins TRBV11-2 and TRBJ2-2; D is undetermined. Trimming shortened V by 2 bases and J by 2 bases, and 18 bases separated the two germline ends. CDR1 and CDR2 (germline): SGHAT, FQNNGV. The CDR3 runs to 18 residues.

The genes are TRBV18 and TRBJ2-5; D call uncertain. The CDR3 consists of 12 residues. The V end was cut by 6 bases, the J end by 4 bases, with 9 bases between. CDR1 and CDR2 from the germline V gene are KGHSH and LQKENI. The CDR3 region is CASSSSSETQYF. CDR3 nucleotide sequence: TGTGCCAGCTCCTCTAGTTCAGAGACCCAGTACTTC.

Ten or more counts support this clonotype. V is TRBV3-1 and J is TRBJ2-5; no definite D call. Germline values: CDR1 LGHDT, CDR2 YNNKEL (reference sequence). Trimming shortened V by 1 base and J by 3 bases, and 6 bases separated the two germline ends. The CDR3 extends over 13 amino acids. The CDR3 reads CASSQVVEETQYF. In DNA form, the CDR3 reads TGTGCCAGCAGCCAAGTGGTTGAAGAGACCCAGTACTTC.

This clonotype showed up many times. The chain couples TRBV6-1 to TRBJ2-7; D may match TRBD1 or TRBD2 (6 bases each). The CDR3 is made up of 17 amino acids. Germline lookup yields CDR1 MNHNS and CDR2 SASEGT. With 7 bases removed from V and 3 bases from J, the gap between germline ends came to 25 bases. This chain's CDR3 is CASNGGPRDQNFYEQYF. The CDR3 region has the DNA TGTGCCAGCAACGGGGGCCCCCGGGACCAAAATTTCTACGAGCAGTACTTC.

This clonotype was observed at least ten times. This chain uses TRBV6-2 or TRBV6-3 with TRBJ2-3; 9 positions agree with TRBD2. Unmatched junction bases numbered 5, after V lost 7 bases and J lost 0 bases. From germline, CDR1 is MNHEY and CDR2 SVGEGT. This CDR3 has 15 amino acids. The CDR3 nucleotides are TGTGCCAGCACCGAGACTAGCGGAAGCACAGATACGCAGTATTTT. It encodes CASTETSGSTDTQYF.

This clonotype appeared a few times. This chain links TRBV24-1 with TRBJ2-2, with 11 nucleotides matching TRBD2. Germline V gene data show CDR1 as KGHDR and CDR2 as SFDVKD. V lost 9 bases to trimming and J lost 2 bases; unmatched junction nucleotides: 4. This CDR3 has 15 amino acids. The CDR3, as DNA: TGTGCCACCTCGGGACTAGCGGATAACACCGGGGAGCTGTTTTTT. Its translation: CATSGLADNTGELFF.

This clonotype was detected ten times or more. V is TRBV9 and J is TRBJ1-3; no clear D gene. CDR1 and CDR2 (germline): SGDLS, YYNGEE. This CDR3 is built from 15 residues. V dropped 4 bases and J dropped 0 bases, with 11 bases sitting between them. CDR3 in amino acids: CASSPRHDSGNTIYF. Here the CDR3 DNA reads TGTGCCAGCAGCCCTCGGCACGACTCTGGAAACACCATATATTTT. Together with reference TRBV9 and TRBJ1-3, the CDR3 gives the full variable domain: DSGVTQTPKHLITATGQRVTLRCSPRSGDLSVYWYQQSLDQGLQFLIQYYNGEERAKGNILERFSAQQFPDLHSELNLSSLELGDSALYFCASSPRHDSGNTIYFGEGSWLTVV.

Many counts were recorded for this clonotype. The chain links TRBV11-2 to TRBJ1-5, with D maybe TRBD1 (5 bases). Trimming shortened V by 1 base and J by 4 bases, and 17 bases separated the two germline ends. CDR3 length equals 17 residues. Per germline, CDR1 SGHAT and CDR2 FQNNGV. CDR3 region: CASSLGLHRHINQPQHF. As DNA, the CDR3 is TGTGCCAGCAGCTTAGGCCTACACAGGCACATTAATCAGCCCCAGCATTTT. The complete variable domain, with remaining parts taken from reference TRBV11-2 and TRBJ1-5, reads EAGVAQSPRYKIIEKRQSVAFWCNPISGHATLYWYQQILGQGPKLLIQFQNNGVVDDSQLPKDRFSAERLKGVDSTLKIQPAKLEDSAVYLCASSLGLHRHINQPQHFGDGTRLSIL.

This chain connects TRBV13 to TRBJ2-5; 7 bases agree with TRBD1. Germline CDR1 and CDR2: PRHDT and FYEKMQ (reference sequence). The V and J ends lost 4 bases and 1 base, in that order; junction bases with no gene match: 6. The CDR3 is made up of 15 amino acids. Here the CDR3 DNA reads TGTGCCAGCAGCTCCCGCGACAGGGCCCAAGAGACCCAGTACTTC. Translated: CASSSRDRAQETQYF.

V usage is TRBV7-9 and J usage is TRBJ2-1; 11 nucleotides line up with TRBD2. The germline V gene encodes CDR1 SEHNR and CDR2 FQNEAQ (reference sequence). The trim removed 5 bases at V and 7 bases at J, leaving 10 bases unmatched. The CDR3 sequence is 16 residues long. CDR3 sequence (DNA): TGTGCCAGCAGCCTGGCTCGGACTAGCGGGTTAAATGAGCAGTTCTTC. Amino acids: CASSLARTSGLNEQFF.

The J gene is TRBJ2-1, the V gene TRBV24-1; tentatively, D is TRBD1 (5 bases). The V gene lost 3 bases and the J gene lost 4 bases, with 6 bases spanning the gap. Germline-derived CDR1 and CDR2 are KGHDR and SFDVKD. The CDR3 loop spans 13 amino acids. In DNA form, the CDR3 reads TGTGCCACCAGTGATGCAGGGTACAATGAGCAGTTCTTC. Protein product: CATSDAGYNEQFF.